This record concerns one T cell receptor beta chain sequence. What it binds is unknown. A much larger clone lies a single base off, so this may be a read error. Lacking the conserved final phenylalanine or tryptophan, this CDR3 likely reflects a read error. This record belongs to a study of T cells after yellow fever vaccination. Template switching by 5'RACE produced TCR cDNA, adding a universal primer site and UMIs. MiXCR was run by TCRdb on the 5' RACE reads, yielding one entry per CDR3 protein. The top ten hold under 20% of the sample, which has some 250,000 distinct CDR3 sequences, about 3.5% seen once. Notes on the study in general: Across the CD4 and CD8 compartments, a small share of clonotypes was present in both. Compared with primary, the secondary response was weaker and peaked at day 5, not 15.

This material consisted of PBMCs, taken 15 days after the yellow fever booster vaccination. The source is a man aged 18-30 years who received the YFV17D yellow fever vaccine.

In nucleotides, the CDR3 is TGTGCCAGCAGCATCCGGGTAGCGGGGGGGCTAGATACGCAGTATTCT. Translated, it gives CASSIRVAGGLDTQYS. The rearrangement links TRBV7-9 to TRBJ2-3; 11 nucleotides agree with TRBD2. The V and J ends lost 5 bases and 5 bases, in that order; junction bases with no gene match: 9. The CDR3 spans 16 residues. Germline CDR1 SEHNR, CDR2 FQNEAQ (reference sequence).